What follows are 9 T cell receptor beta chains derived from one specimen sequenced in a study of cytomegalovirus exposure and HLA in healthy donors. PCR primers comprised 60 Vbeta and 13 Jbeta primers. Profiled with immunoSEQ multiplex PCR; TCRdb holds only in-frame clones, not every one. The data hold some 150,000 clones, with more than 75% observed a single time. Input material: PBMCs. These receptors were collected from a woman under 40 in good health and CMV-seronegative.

This CDR3 reads CASSPATEGNTEAFF. The CDR3 DNA reads TGTGCCAGCTCACCAGCGACGGAGGGGAACACTGAAGCTTTCTTT. The chain couples TRBV18 to TRBJ1-1; unclear D gene. Per the germline V gene, CDR1 is KGHSH and CDR2 is LQKENI. V dropped 2 bases and J dropped 1 base, with 11 bases sitting between them. The CDR3 has 15 amino acids. Full variable domain (missing parts from reference TRBV18 and TRBJ1-1): NAGVMQNPRHLVRRRGQEARLRCSPMKGHSHVYWYRQLPEEGLKFMVYLQKENIIDESGMPKERFSAEFPKEGPSILRIQQVVRGDSAAYFCASSPATEGNTEAFFGQGTRLTVV.

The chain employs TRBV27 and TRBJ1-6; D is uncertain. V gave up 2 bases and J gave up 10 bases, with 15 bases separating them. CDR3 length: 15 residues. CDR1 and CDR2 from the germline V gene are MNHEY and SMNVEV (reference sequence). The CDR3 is CASSLGASIGSPLHF. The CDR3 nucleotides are TGTGCCAGCAGTTTAGGAGCCTCAATCGGGTCACCCCTCCACTTT.

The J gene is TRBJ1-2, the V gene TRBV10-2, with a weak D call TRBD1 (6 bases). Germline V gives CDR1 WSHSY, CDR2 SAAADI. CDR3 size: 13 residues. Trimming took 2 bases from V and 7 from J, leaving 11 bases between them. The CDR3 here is CASSENQGGGYTF. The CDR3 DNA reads TGCGCCAGCAGTGAGAATCAAGGGGGTGGCTACACCTTC.

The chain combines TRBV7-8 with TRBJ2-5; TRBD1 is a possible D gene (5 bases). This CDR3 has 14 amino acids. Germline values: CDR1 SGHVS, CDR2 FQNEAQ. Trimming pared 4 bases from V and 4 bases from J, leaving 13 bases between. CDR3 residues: CASSSTGRAETQYF. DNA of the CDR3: TGTGCCAGCAGCTCCACTGGCAGGGCAGAGACCCAGTACTTC.

The CDR3 DNA reads as TGTGCCAGCAGCGCCAGACAGTACGATCAGCCCCAGCATTTT. Translation: CASSARQYDQPQHF. This rearrangement joins TRBV9 to TRBJ1-5; D might be TRBD1 (5 bases). CDR1 and CDR2 (germline): SGDLS, YYNGEE. Deletions cut 3 bases from V and 5 bases from J, with 12 bases between. The CDR3 totals 14 residues.

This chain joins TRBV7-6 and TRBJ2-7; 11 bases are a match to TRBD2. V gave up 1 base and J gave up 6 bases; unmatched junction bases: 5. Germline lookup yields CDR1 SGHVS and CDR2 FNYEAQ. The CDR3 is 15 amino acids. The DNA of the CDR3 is TGTGCCAGCAGCTTAGTAGCGGGGGGGCCGAGCGAGCAGTACTTC. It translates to CASSLVAGGPSEQYF.

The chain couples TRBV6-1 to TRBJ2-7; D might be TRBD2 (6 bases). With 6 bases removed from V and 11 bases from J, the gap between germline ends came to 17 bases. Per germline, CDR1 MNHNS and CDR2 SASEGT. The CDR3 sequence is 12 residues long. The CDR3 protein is CASRVGRGGEYF. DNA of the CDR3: TGTGCCAGCAGGGTCGGACGAGGAGGGGAGTACTTC.

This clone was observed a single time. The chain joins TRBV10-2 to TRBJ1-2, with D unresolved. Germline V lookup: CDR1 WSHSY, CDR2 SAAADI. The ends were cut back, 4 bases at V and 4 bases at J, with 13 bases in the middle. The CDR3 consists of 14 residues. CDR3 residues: CASSADRGIYGYTF. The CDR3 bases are TGCGCCAGCAGTGCTGACCGAGGAATCTATGGCTACACCTTC.

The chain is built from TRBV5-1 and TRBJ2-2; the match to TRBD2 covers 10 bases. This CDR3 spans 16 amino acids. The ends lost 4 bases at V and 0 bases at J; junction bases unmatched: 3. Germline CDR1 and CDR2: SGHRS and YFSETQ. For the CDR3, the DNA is TGCGCCAGCAGCCTACTAGCGGGGACGAACACCGGGGAGCTGTTTTTT. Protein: CASSLLAGTNTGELFF.